This entry is about one T cell receptor beta chain. The antigen remains undetermined. The study ran its PCR with 60 Vbeta and 13 Jbeta primers. This table comes from immunoSEQ multiplex PCR, and its TCRdb copy is limited to in-frame clones, with some not included. The profile shows about 150,000 clones, approximately 80% of them singletons. V lost 3 bases and J lost 1; bases outside the gene matches: 7. Germline values: CDR1 SGHDT, CDR2 YYEEEE. CDR3 length: 16 residues. These data originate in a study of cytomegalovirus exposure and HLA in healthy donors. Study-wide context: Genetic ancestry analysis placed about 76% of the roughly 400 donors that were genotyped in the Caucasian-associated cluster. Study findings and constraints: Later on, an analysis found that several of the most significant clusters appeared to be linked to common viral pathogens, which included parvovirus B19.

V and J are TRBV5-6 and TRBJ1-1, with 9 bases that match TRBD1. The receptor was derived from a man aged 35 to 55 in good health and CMV-seropositive. The source material was PBMCs. The CDR3 DNA follows: TGTGCCAGCAGCTGGTGGTGGGGACAGGGGAACACTGAAGCTTTCTTT. Encoded protein: CASSWWWGQGNTEAFF.